This TCR beta chain was obtained from a study of HIV-infected children after antiretroviral therapy interruption. This clonotype came up many times. Documented treatment: PENTA 11 planned treatment interruption arm or continuous ART arm. Unique molecular identifiers were included in an RNA-based 3' RACE TCR library. From the 3' RACE reads, TCRdb called clonotypes with MiXCR, one entry per CDR3 protein. The sample yields some 16,000 distinct CDR3 sequences, 3.4% seen once. This TCR came from a child aged 2 to 17 with HIV. Source: CD45RA+ CD4+ T cells from PBMCs, taken from a donor given antiretroviral therapy, either interrupted or continuous. The subset here: naive CD4+ CD45RA+ CD45RO- T cells.

CDR3 DNA: TGCAGTGCAGAAACTGCAACTAATGAAAAACTGTTTTTT. Its protein is CSAETATNEKLFF. The V call is TRBV20-1, the J call TRBJ1-4; D is undetermined. This CDR3 has 13 residues. V was shortened by 6 bases and J by 0 bases, with 8 bases between the two germline ends. The germline V gene has CDR1 DFQATT and CDR2 SNEGSKA (reference sequence).